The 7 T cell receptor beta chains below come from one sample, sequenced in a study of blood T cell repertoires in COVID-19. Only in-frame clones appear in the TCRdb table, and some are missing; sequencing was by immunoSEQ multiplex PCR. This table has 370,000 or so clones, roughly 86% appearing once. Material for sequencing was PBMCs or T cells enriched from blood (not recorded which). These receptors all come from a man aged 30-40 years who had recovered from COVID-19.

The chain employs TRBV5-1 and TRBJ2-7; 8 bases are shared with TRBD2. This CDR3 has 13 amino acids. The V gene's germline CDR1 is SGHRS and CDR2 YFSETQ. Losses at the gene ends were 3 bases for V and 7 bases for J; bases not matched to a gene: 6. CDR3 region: CASSSGGPREQYF. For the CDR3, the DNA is TGCGCCAGCAGCTCGGGGGGGCCCAGGGAGCAGTACTTC.

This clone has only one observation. The CDR3 coding sequence is TGTGCCAGCAGCTCCATCAATCTAGTAGCTTTCTTT. The encoded protein is CASSSINLVAFF. The chain is built from TRBV7-9 and TRBJ1-1; D is unclear. Germline-derived CDR1 and CDR2 are SEHNR and FQNEAQ (reference sequence). V was trimmed by 4 bases and J by 10 bases, leaving 13 bases between them. This CDR3 is 12 amino acids long.

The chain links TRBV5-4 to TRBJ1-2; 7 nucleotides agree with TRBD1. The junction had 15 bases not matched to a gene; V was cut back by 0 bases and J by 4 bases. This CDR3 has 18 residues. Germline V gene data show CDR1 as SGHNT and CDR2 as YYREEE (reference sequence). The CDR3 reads CASSLGGGPRVSGYGYTF. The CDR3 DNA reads TGTGCCAGCAGCTTGGGAGGGGGCCCCAGGGTTTCGGGCTATGGCTACACCTTC.

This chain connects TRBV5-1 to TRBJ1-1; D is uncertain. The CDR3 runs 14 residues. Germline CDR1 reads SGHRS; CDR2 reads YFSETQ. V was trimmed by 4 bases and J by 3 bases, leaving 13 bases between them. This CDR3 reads CASSPWGEDTEAFF. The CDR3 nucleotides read TGCGCCAGCAGCCCCTGGGGAGAGGACACTGAAGCTTTCTTT.

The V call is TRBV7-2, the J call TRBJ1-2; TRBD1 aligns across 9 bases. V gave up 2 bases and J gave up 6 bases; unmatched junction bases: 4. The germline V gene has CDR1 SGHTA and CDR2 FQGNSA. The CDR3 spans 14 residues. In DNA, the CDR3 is TGTGCCAGCAGCTTATACCGGGACAGGGATGGCTACACCTTC. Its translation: CASSLYRDRDGYTF.

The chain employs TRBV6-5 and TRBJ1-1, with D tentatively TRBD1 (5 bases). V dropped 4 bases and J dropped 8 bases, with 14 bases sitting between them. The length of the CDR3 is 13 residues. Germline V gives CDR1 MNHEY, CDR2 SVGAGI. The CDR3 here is CASSSRVQAEAFF. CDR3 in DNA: TGTGCCAGCAGTTCGCGTGTACAGGCCGAAGCTTTCTTT.

Written as DNA, the CDR3 is TGTGCCAGCAGCGGCCCGCAGGGGGTTTACGAGCAGTACTTC. Its protein is CASSGPQGVYEQYF. J is TRBJ2-7 and V is TRBV7-9; 7 nucleotides line up with TRBD1. With 5 bases clipped from V and 4 bases from J, the junction kept 8 bases outside the gene matches. The CDR3 runs 14 residues. Germline assignment: CDR1 SEHNR and CDR2 FQNEAQ (reference sequence).